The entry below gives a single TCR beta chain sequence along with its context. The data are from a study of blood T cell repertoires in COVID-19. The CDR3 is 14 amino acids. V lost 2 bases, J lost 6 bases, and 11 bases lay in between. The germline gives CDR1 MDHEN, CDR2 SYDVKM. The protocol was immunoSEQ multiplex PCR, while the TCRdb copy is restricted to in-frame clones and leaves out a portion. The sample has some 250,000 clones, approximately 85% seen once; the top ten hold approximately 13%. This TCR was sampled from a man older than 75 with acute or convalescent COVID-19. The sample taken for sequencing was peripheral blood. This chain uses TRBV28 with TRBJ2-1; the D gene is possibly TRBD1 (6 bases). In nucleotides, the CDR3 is TGTGCCAGCAGTTTACAGGGGCGCCGCAATGAGCAGTTCTTC. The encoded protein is CASSLQGRRNEQFF.